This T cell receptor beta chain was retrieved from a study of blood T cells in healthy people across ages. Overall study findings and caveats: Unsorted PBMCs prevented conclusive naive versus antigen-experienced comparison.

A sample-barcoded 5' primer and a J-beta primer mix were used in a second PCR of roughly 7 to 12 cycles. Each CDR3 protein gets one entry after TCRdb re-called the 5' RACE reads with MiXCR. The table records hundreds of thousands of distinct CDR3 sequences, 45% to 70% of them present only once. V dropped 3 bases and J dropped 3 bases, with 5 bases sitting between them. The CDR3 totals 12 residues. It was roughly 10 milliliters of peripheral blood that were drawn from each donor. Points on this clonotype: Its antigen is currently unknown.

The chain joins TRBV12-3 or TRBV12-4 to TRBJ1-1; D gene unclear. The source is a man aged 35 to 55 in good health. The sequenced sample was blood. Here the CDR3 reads CASSFQYTEAFF. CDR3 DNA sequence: TGTGCCAGCAGTTTCCAGTACACTGAAGCTTTCTTT.